This T cell receptor (beta chain) was identified in a study of T cell responses to AZD1222 COVID-19 vaccine. Only in-frame clones appear in the TCRdb table, and some are missing; sequencing was by immunoSEQ multiplex PCR. Among approximately 94,000 clones, about 87% were seen once, and the ten largest hold about 1.7%. Germline V lookup: CDR1 MDHEN, CDR2 SYDVKM. Trimming stripped 9 bases from V and 0 bases from J, with 17 bases between. The CDR3 runs 16 residues. The material was peripheral blood, obtained on day 0 of AZD1222 vaccination. This chain links TRBV28 with TRBJ1-4, with a tentative D call TRBD1 (5 bases). The origin of this receptor is an adult in good health. The DNA for the CDR3 is TGTGCCAGTTCCCCGGGGGGGTTGACAACTAATGAAAAACTGTTTTTT. This gives the protein CASSPGGLTTNEKLFF.